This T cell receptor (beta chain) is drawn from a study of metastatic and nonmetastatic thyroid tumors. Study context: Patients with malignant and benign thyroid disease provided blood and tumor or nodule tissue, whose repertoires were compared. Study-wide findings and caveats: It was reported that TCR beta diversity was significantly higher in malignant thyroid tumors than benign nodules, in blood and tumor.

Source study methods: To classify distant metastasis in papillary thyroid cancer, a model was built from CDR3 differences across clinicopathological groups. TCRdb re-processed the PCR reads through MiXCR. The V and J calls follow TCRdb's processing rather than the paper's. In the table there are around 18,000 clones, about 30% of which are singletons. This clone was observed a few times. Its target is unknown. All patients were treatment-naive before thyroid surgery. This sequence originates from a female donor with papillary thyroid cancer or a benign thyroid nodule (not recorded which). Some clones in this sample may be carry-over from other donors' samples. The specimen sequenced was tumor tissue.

The CDR3 spells CAWRGKGTGGELFF. The DNA of the CDR3 is TGTGCCTGGAGAGGAAAAGGGACCGGCGGGGAGCTGTTTTTT. The V and J genes are TRBV30 and TRBJ2-2; D assignment may be TRBD1 or TRBD2 (5 bases each). CDR1 is GTSNPN and CDR2 is SVGIG in the germline V gene (reference sequence). V lost 3 bases, J lost 7 bases, and 15 bases lay in between. CDR3 length equals 14 residues.